This T cell receptor beta chain derives from a study of T cell responses to AZD1222 COVID-19 vaccine (dated by TCRdb to the early 2020s). About the study as a whole: TCR sequencing was performed for roughly 240 trial participants, of whom roughly 200 were given two doses of AZD1222 and approximately 25 were given two doses of MenACWY control vaccine. Trial participants were enrolled by age into subgroups of 18-55, 56-69 and 70-plus years, and about 150, 27 and 61 TCR-sequenced participants, respectively, were included in these subgroups. The research as a whole found: Conclusions about previously exposed vaccinees were limited because only six AZD1222 recipients were SARS-CoV-2 seropositive at baseline. The 56-69-year group was small, and its depth increase did not reach significance, likely because of low power. No day 14 peak-response samples were available, so repertoires were characterized only after the peak T cell response. CD4 TCRs associated with the vaccine covered the entire spike protein, and the dominant responses were in regions 160-218 and 743-854. Reportedly, close to half of the unique spike-specific TCRs recognized epitopes lying outside the regions that are mutated in the B.1.351 and B.1.1.7 variants. Participants were mostly white British, with more females than males. The authors suggested clonal diversity may have been underestimated. A significant rise in spike-specific TCR breadth and depth was observed after two AZD1222 doses relative to day 0 and relative to MenACWY recipients.

The germline V gene gives CDR1 as MGHDK and CDR2 as SYGVNS. Spanning cysteine to phenylalanine, the CDR3 consists of 15 amino acids. Of the read, only the CDR3 DNA is kept; its 45 bases are in frame from base 1. The V end loses 1 base and the J end loses 5 bases, and a stretch of 14 bases separates them. For this clone: Its antigen is unknown. Base qualities are not provided; no much larger clone lies one nucleotide away.

The CDR3 regions of human TCRbeta chains were subjected to immunosequencing. In the original analysis: Repertoire TCRs were matched against a reference library of SARS-CoV-2-specific TCRs generated with the MIRA antigen-specificity platform. Breadth meant the fraction of unique TCRs that were SARS-CoV-2-associated, whereas depth meant the fraction of total T cells that were SARS-CoV-2-associated. Using the MIRA data, each spike-specific TCR was mapped to the spike region that the TCR reacts to and placed in a CD4 or CD8 class. Log10-transformed breadth and depth values were compared by one-way ANOVA with Sidak's multiple comparisons tests. Entries here come from immuneACCESS through TCRdb and include only in-frame sequences with V and J called. Some clones fail to appear in such tables; in the studies checked, an unresolved V gene covers under half of the shortfall, and the cause of the remainder is unknown. The V and J calls and clone size are taken from that table; D and trimming were inferred from the DNA. Across this sample there are 90,000 to 130,000 clones, with over 90% seen only once. The ten largest clones add up to about 3.1% of the sample.

The time point label, read with the paper, signifies: about 28 days (+/-7) after the second vaccine dose. AZD1222 recipients whose second dose came at about 4 weeks and those whose second dose came at about 12 weeks were combined into one group, since spike-specific TCR depth and breadth did not differ between the two schedules. Vaccinee samples were obtained from the UK trials COV001 and COV002, which included a single-blind randomized controlled phase 2/3 trial of AZD1222 (ChAdOx1 nCoV-19) in healthy adults. For TCRbeta chain sequencing, PBMC samples were collected from trial participants at day 0 and at day 28 after the second dose.

Sequencing was performed on peripheral blood, taken 28 days after the second AZD1222 dose. The V and J genes are TRBV25-1 and TRBJ2-5, with the D segment possibly TRBD1 or TRBD2, each aligning over 5 bases. The origin of this receptor is an adult who received the AZD1222 COVID-19 vaccine. In nucleotide form, the sequence is TGTGCCAGCAGTGAATCAACCGGGGCAGGCGAGACCCAGTACTTC. This codes for CASSESTGAGETQYF.